The rows below give T cell receptor beta chains drawn from one sample of a study of T cell repertoires in cytomegalovirus infection. No antigen is known for these receptors. TCRdb independently ran MiXCR on the reads; one entry per CDR3 protein. The sample lists a few hundred thousand distinct CDR3 sequences; 33% were seen once. The sample consisted of cultured PBMCs, taken from culture after CMV antigen stimulation. These receptors originate from a human donor in good health (CMV status not recorded). Some clones in this sample may be carry-over from other donors' samples. The CDR3 runs from the conserved cysteine through the conserved F or W. A D gene is named only where the DNA matches it firmly. A clone size is listed for some rows: how often the clone was seen (once, few, many), or a class if it is expanded.

clone size	V gene	D gene	CDR3 length	J gene	CDR3 DNA	CDR3 protein
-	TRBV7-3	-	18	TRBJ2-1	TGTGCCAGCGCGCCACTAGAGGGTCCTATTAGGGGGTACAATGAGCAGTTCTTC	CASAPLEGPIRGYNEQFF
-	TRBV6-1	-	15	TRBJ2-1	TGTGCCAGCTCGGATCGACAGGCCCAATACAATGAGCAGTTCTTC	CASSDRQAQYNEQFF
-	TRBV11-2	TRBD2	15	TRBJ2-1	TGTGCCAGCAGCTTAGGCGGGAGGGCTAGGAATGAGCAGTTCTTC	CASSLGGRARNEQFF
-	TRBV7-6	TRBD1	13	TRBJ1-5	TGTGCCAGCAGCCCCTCGGGACAGGAGCCCCAGCATTTT	CASSPSGQEPQHF
few	TRBV7-2	-	13	TRBJ1-1	TGTGCCAGCAGCTCTTGGGCGGGCACTGAAGCTTTCTTT	CASSSWAGTEAFF
-	TRBV5-1	TRBD2	15	TRBJ2-1	TGCGCCAGCAGCCAGAGGTCTAGCGGAGCTTATGAGCAGTTCTTC	CASSQRSSGAYEQFF
-	TRBV7-2	-	13	TRBJ2-1	TGTGCCAGCAGCCCGGGACCCGAAAATGAGCAGTTCTTC	CASSPGPENEQFF
-	TRBV6-1	-	14	TRBJ2-2	TGTGCCAGCATAGGACAGCTGAACACCGGGGAGCTGTTTTTT	CASIGQLNTGELFF
many	TRBV11-2	TRBD2	16	TRBJ2-1	TGTGCCAGCAGCCTTCTAGCGGGAGGTTCCTACAATGAGCAGTTCTTC	CASSLLAGGSYNEQFF
-	TRBV2	-	14	TRBJ2-2	TGTGCCAGCATTGGATGGGAGACCGGCGGGGAGCTGTTTTTT	CASIGWETGGELFF
-	TRBV12-3/TRBV12-4	-	14	TRBJ2-2	TGTGCCAGCAGTTTTAGTCACAGCACCGGGGAGCTGTTTTTT	CASSFSHSTGELFF
-	TRBV14	TRBD2	22	TRBJ2-1	TGTGCCAGCAGCCAAGATCGAAATGTAGGGACTAGCGGGGGCTATCCCTACAATGAGCAGTTCTTC	CASSQDRNVGTSGGYPYNEQFF
-	TRBV4-3	TRBD2	17	TRBJ2-5	TGCGCCAGCAGCCCTACCGGTGGGCTAGCGGGAGTGGAGACCCAGTACTTC	CASSPTGGLAGVETQYF
few	TRBV7-8	-	14	TRBJ1-5	TGTGCCAGCAGGCGTCGGGGCCCCAATCAGCCCCAGCATTTT	CASRRRGPNQPQHF
-	TRBV11-2	TRBD1	16	TRBJ1-5	TGTGCCAGCAGCGACCGACAGGGGGCTGGCAATCAGCCCCAGCATTTT	CASSDRQGAGNQPQHF
few	TRBV29-1	-	12	TRBJ2-3	TGCAGCGTCGGACTAACCACAGATACGCAGTATTTT	CSVGLTTDTQYF
few	TRBV7-2	TRBD1	15	TRBJ2-1	TGTGCCAGCAGCTTGCAACAAGACAGGGTTAATGAGCAGTTCTTC	CASSLQQDRVNEQFF
few	TRBV18	-	18	TRBJ1-1	TGTGCCAGCACTTTATTTGGCCGGGACACGGAGATGAACACTGAAGCTTTCTTT	CASTLFGRDTEMNTEAFF
-	TRBV18	TRBD1	13	TRBJ2-1	TGTGCCAGCTCACCAGAAGGGACAGGGGAGCAGTTCTTC	CASSPEGTGEQFF
few	TRBV7-6	-	16	TRBJ1-5	TGTGCCAGCAGCTTAGGAGGCACCGGGGTAGGTCAGCCCCAGCATTTT	CASSLGGTGVGQPQHF
-	TRBV15	-	15	TRBJ2-3	TGTGCCACCAGCAGAGATCCCGGGAAAGCAGATACGCAGTATTTT	CATSRDPGKADTQYF
-	TRBV30	-	12	TRBJ1-5	TGTGCCTGTGGACGGGGTGGGCAGCCCCAGCATTTT	CACGRGGQPQHF
few	TRBV28	TRBD1	11	TRBJ1-1	TGTGCCAGCGGGACAGTAACTGAAGCTTTCTTT	CASGTVTEAFF
few	TRBV4-3	-	15	TRBJ1-5	TGCGCCAGCAGCCCTGGACTTGATAGGGATCAGCCCCAGCATTTT	CASSPGLDRDQPQHF
-	TRBV7-2	TRBD1	14	TRBJ2-1	TGTGCCAGCAGCCGGGACAGGGGGCAAGATGAGCAGTTCTTC	CASSRDRGQDEQFF
-	TRBV12-3/TRBV12-4	TRBD2	16	TRBJ2-1	TGTGCCAGCACCCTACCCCGACTAGCGGGAGGCGGTGAGCAGTTCTTC	CASTLPRLAGGGEQFF
many	TRBV7-2	-	14	TRBJ2-5	TGTGCCAGCAGCTTAGGACAGGCCCAAGAGACCCAGTACTTC	CASSLGQAQETQYF
-	TRBV7-9	TRBD1	15	TRBJ2-2	TGTGCCAGCAGCCGGGACAGGTTGTCTATCGGGGAGCTGTTTTTT	CASSRDRLSIGELFF
-	TRBV7-9	-	16	TRBJ2-3	TGTGCCAGCAGCTTATCAGTCGGTGGAAGCACAGATACGCAGTATTTT	CASSLSVGGSTDTQYF
few	TRBV7-2	TRBD1	17	TRBJ2-3	TGTGCCAGCAGCTTAATCGGGACAGGGGCTTTTACAGATACGCAGTATTTT	CASSLIGTGAFTDTQYF
few	TRBV7-2	-	15	TRBJ2-7	TGTGCCAGCAGCTTAGTGGGCGGAAGCTCCTACGAGCAGTACTTC	CASSLVGGSSYEQYF
few	TRBV2	TRBD2	14	TRBJ2-1	TGTGCCAGCAGAGACTTGAGAGCGGGGAATGAGCAGTTCTTC	CASRDLRAGNEQFF
-	TRBV7-2	-	11	TRBJ2-5	TGTGCCAGCAGCTTCCAACGGACCCAGTACTTC	CASSFQRTQYF
-	TRBV19	-	13	TRBJ1-2	TGTGCCAGTAACACAGGTTGGAGCTATGGCTACACCTTC	CASNTGWSYGYTF
few	TRBV7-2	TRBD1	14	TRBJ2-7	TGTGCCAGCAGCTACAGGGGTGAGCGCTACGAGCAGTACTTC	CASSYRGERYEQYF
once	TRBV19	-	14	TRBJ1-5	TGTGCCAGTCGGTGGGCAGGGGGCAATCAGCCCCAGCATTTT	CASRWAGGNQPQHF
few	TRBV3-1	TRBD2	14	TRBJ2-7	TGTGCCAGCTCTCTTGGACTAGCGGTTCGGGAGCAGTACTTC	CASSLGLAVREQYF
-	TRBV27	TRBD1	15	TRBJ2-1	TGTGCCAGCAGCCCCGCGACAGGGCCCTACAATGAGCAGTTCTTC	CASSPATGPYNEQFF
-	TRBV7-9	-	16	TRBJ2-3	TGTGCCAGCAGCTTAGCGGAGGGGGAGGGCCGACATACGCAGTATTTT	CASSLAEGEGRHTQYF
-	TRBV4-3	-	15	TRBJ2-1	TGCGCCAGCAGCCAAGCAAAGGGGGCCTACAATGAGCAGTTCTTC	CASSQAKGAYNEQFF
-	TRBV12-3/TRBV12-4	-	15	TRBJ1-1	TGTGCCAGCAGTCCTCCTACAGGGATCAACACTGAAGCTTTCTTT	CASSPPTGINTEAFF
-	TRBV4-3	-	14	TRBJ1-6	TGCGCCAGCAGCCAAGTTGGTGGGACCGTACCCCTCCACTTT	CASSQVGGTVPLHF
few	TRBV6-1	-	13	TRBJ2-2	TGTGCCAGCTCCCTCGAGCACACCGGGGAGCTGTTTTTT	CASSLEHTGELFF
few	TRBV6-2/TRBV6-3	-	11	TRBJ2-3	TGTGCCAGCAGCAAAGGACGAACGCAGTATTTT	CASSKGRTQYF
-	TRBV20-1	TRBD1	18	TRBJ2-1	TGCAGTGCTAGGCGCATACGAGAGCAGGGGGCGAGGAGGGATGAGCAGTTCTTC	CSARRIREQGARRDEQFF
-	TRBV2	-	14	TRBJ1-6	TGTGCCAGCACCTCTGAGGGGGGGAATTCACCCCTCCACTTT	CASTSEGGNSPLHF